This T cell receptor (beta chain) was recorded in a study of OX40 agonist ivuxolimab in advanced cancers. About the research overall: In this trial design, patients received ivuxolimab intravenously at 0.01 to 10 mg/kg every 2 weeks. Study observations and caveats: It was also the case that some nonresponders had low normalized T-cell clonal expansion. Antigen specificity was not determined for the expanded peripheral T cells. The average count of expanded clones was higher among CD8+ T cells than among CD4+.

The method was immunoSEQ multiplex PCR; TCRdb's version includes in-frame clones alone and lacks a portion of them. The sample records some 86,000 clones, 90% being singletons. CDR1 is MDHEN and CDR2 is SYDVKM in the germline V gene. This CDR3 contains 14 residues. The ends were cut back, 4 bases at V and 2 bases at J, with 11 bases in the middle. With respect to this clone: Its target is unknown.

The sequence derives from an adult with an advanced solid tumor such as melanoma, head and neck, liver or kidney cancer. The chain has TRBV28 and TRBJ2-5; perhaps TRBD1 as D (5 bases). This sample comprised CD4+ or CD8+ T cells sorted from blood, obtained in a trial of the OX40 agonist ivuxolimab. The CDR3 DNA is TGTGCCAGCAGTTCCCCCCAGGGACAAGAGACCCAGTACTTC. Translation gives CASSSPQGQETQYF.